This T cell receptor (beta chain) stems from a study of radiotherapy plus CTLA-4 blockade in lung cancer. Chemo-refractory metastatic non-small-cell lung cancer patients received focal radiation with ipilimumab CTLA-4 blockade. Whole-study findings and limits: Radiotherapy plus ipilimumab was followed by expansion in blood of tumor-derived TCR clones.

The CDR3 totals 16 residues. The germline CDR1 and CDR2 sequences are WSHSY and SAAADI. The V segment lost 4 bases and the J segment 2 bases; nucleotides outside the gene matches: 7. Of note for this clone: Its antigen is currently unknown.

TCRdb keeps only in-frame clones here, not all; method: immunoSEQ multiplex PCR. This table holds about 14,000 clones, more than 75% found once. This specimen was peripheral blood, taken from a patient treated with radiotherapy plus ipilimumab. The source of this sequence is a human donor with non-small cell lung cancer that progressed on radiotherapy plus ipilimumab. Some clones in this sample may be carry-over from other donors' samples. This chain connects TRBV10-2 to TRBJ2-1; 8 nucleotides line up with TRBD2. The CDR3 reads CASSVSFSGTYNEQFF. In DNA, the CDR3 is TGCGCCAGCAGTGTTAGCTTTAGCGGGACCTACAATGAGCAGTTCTTC.